One sample yielded the 32 T cell receptor beta chains listed below, sequenced in a study of OX40 agonist ivuxolimab in advanced cancers. The protocol was immunoSEQ multiplex PCR, while the TCRdb copy is restricted to in-frame clones and leaves out a portion. The sample consists of about 98,000 clones, around nine tenths of them appearing once. Material: CD4+ or CD8+ T cells sorted from blood, obtained in a trial of the OX40 agonist ivuxolimab. All receptors come from an adult with an advanced solid tumor such as melanoma, head and neck, liver or kidney cancer.

The chain employs TRBV6-1 and TRBJ2-7; perhaps TRBD2 as D (5 bases). Germline CDR1 MNHNS, CDR2 SASEGT. The CDR3 is 12 residues long. V lost 6 bases and J lost 3, with 9 bases in between. The CDR3 nucleotides read TGTGCCAGCAGCCTGGCGGGCTACGAGCAGTACTTC. Translating it yields CASSLAGYEQYF.

The chain couples TRBV6-5 to TRBJ2-7, with D unresolved. Trimming left V 6 bases short and J 0 bases short, with 9 bases between. The germline V gene encodes CDR1 MNHEY and CDR2 SVGAGI. This CDR3 region has 13 residues. CDR3 loop: CASRKTGSYEQYF. The CDR3 DNA follows: TGTGCCAGCAGAAAGACTGGCTCCTACGAGCAGTACTTC.

The gene calls are TRBV25-1 and TRBJ2-1; the match to TRBD1 covers 9 bases. Germline CDR1 and CDR2: MGHDK and SYGVNS. With 6 bases clipped from V and 12 bases from J, the junction kept 9 bases outside the gene matches. The CDR3 totals 13 residues. The CDR3 sequence is CASRGGQGGPQFF. The CDR3 DNA follows: TGTGCCAGCAGGGGGGGACAGGGAGGCCCGCAGTTCTTC. Together with reference TRBV25-1 and TRBJ2-1, the CDR3 gives the full variable domain: EADIYQTPRYLVIGTGKKITLECSQTMGHDKMYWYQQDPGMELHLIHYSYGVNSTEKGDLSSESTVSRIRTEHFPLTLESARPSHTSQYLCASRGGQGGPQFFGPGTRLTVL.

The gene calls are TRBV5-5 and TRBJ2-6, with D uncertain. Germline V lookup: CDR1 SGHKS, CDR2 YYEKEE (reference sequence). Trimming left V 0 bases short and J 1 base short, with 2 bases between. The length of the CDR3 is 14 residues. For the CDR3, the DNA is TGTGCCAGCAGCTTGGGGTCTGGGGCCAACGTCCTGACTTTC. Translation: CASSLGSGANVLTF.

The rearrangement joins TRBV6-5 to TRBJ1-2; the D is unclear. Trimming took 6 bases from V and 0 from J, leaving 11 bases between them. Germline V lookup: CDR1 MNHEY, CDR2 SVGAGI. The CDR3 runs to 14 residues. The CDR3 DNA reads TGTGCCAGCAGCCTGACGTTAGCTAACTATGGCTACACCTTC. This codes for CASSLTLANYGYTF.

This clone has just a few counts. This chain connects TRBV7-8 to TRBJ1-1, with D unresolved. Germline V gene lookup returns CDR1 SGHVS and CDR2 FQNEAQ. Trimming stripped 2 bases from V and 4 bases from J, with 2 bases between. The CDR3 runs 11 residues. In DNA, the CDR3 is TGTGCCAGCAGCTTACTCACTGAAGCTTTCTTT. It is translated as CASSLLTEAFF. The variable domain in full, with the rest retrieved from reference TRBV7-8 and TRBJ1-1, is GAGVSQSPRYKVAKRGQDVALRCDPISGHVSLFWYQQALGQGPEFLTYFQNEAQLDKSGLPSDRFFAERPEGSVSTLKIQRTQQEDSAVYLCASSLLTEAFFGQGTRLTVV.

This clone was observed a handful of times. The chain has TRBV5-1 and TRBJ2-6, with D possibly matching TRBD2 (6 bases). The V and J ends lost 0 bases and 1 base respectively, with 17 bases between them. Germline CDR1 is SGHRS and CDR2 is YFSETQ. The CDR3 consists of 19 residues. The DNA of the CDR3 is TGCGCCAGCAGCTTGGCCCCCGGGGGAAGCGGGTCTGGGGCCAACGTCCTGACTTTC. Translation gives CASSLAPGGSGSGANVLTF.

This chain connects TRBV7-2 to TRBJ2-1; tentatively, D is TRBD1 (7 bases). The CDR3 runs to 14 residues. V shed 5 bases and J shed 6 bases, with 14 bases lying between them. Germline V lookup: CDR1 SGHTA, CDR2 FQGNSA. The CDR3 DNA reads TGTGCCAGCAGCGCAGGGGGGCTCGTCAATGAGCAGTTCTTC. The encoded protein is CASSAGGLVNEQFF.

This chain links TRBV6-5 with TRBJ2-5; D is unresolved. V lost 4 bases, J lost 5 bases, and 20 bases lay in between. This CDR3 comprises 16 residues. Germline lookup yields CDR1 MNHEY and CDR2 SVGAGI. For the CDR3, the DNA is TGTGCCAGCAGTTCAAATCCGGTAGGGATTGGCGAGACCCAGTACTTC. This gives the protein CASSSNPVGIGETQYF.

The chain uses TRBV7-2 and TRBJ2-2; perhaps TRBD1 as D (6 bases). V was pared by 3 bases and J by 4 bases, with 9 bases between. The CDR3 totals 14 residues. Germline CDR1 reads SGHTA; CDR2 reads FQGNSA. The CDR3 DNA is TGTGCCAGCAGCTTGGGGGCGGGCACCGGGGAGCTGTTTTTT. This sequence encodes CASSLGAGTGELFF. Complete variable domain (other parts from reference TRBV7-2 and TRBJ2-2): GAGVSQSPSNKVTEKGKDVELRCDPISGHTALYWYRQSLGQGLEFLIYFQGNSAPDKSGLPSDRFSAERTGGSVSTLTIQRTQQEDSAVYLCASSLGAGTGELFFGEGSRLTVL.

In this sample, this clone turned up a few times. The chain carries TRBV5-1 and TRBJ2-1, with no clear D. V lost 3 bases to trimming and J lost 4 bases, with 14 bases between them. The CDR3 covers 15 residues. CDR1 and CDR2 (germline): SGHRS, YFSETQ. The CDR3 DNA follows: TGCGCCAGCAGCTCCAATAGTGGGGTTTACAATGAGCAGTTCTTC. Protein: CASSSNSGVYNEQFF. Supplemented by reference TRBV5-1 and TRBJ2-1, the full variable domain reads KAGVTQTPRYLIKTRGQQVTLSCSPISGHRSVSWYQQTPGQGLQFLFEYFSETQRNKGNFPGRFSGRQFSNSRSEMNVSTLELGDSALYLCASSSNSGVYNEQFFGPGTRLTVL.

V is TRBV25-1 and J is TRBJ2-3, with D perhaps TRBD2 (5 bases). CDR1 MGHDK and CDR2 SYGVNS come from the germline V gene. The CDR3 sequence is 13 residues long. The germline V and J ends were trimmed by 6 bases and 8 bases, with 15 bases remaining between them. The CDR3, as DNA: TGTGCCAGCAGCAATTTGCGGGTGGGTACGCAGTATTTT. The encoded protein is CASSNLRVGTQYF. Full variable domain (rest looked up from reference TRBV25-1 and TRBJ2-3): EADIYQTPRYLVIGTGKKITLECSQTMGHDKMYWYQQDPGMELHLIHYSYGVNSTEKGDLSSESTVSRIRTEHFPLTLESARPSHTSQYLCASSNLRVGTQYFGPGTRLTVL.

By sample share, this clone is medium-sized. The V call is TRBV6-5, the J call TRBJ2-2; the D gene could be TRBD1 or TRBD2 (5 bases each). V was cut by 2 bases and J by 0 bases, with 7 bases left in between. Germline loops: CDR1 MNHEY, CDR2 SVGAGI. CDR3 length: 15 amino acids. CDR3 amino acids: CASSYVGANTGELFF. CDR3 coding DNA: TGTGCCAGCAGTTACGTGGGGGCGAACACCGGGGAGCTGTTTTTT.

The V and J genes are TRBV28 and TRBJ1-5, with unresolved D. The CDR3 loop spans 16 amino acids. Germline CDR1 is MDHEN and CDR2 is SYDVKM. Trimming shortened V by 4 bases and J by 6 bases, and 19 bases separated the two germline ends. The CDR3 sequence is CASSYLKRVVGQPQHF. CDR3 in DNA: TGTGCCAGCAGTTACCTAAAGCGGGTCGTGGGTCAGCCCCAGCATTTT.

The chain joins TRBV29-1 to TRBJ2-5; no clear D gene. The ends were cut back, 7 bases at V and 5 bases at J, with 23 bases in the middle. The CDR3 consists of 15 residues. Germline V gives CDR1 SQVTM, CDR2 ANQGSEA. CDR3 in DNA: TGCAGCGCCCATGGCGGCAGCTCCCTGGGGGAGACCCAGTACTTC. Protein product: CSAHGGSSLGETQYF.

This clone has just a few counts. V gene TRBV19 combines with J gene TRBJ2-1; D is ambiguous. The CDR3 runs 12 residues. With 3 bases removed from V and 6 bases from J, the gap between germline ends came to 6 bases. Germline loops: CDR1 LNHDA, CDR2 SQIVND (reference sequence). CDR3 DNA: TGTGCCAGTAGTATCAGAATCAATGAGCAGTTCTTC. Encoded protein: CASSIRINEQFF.

The chain recombines TRBV6-5 with TRBJ2-1; D is tentatively TRBD1 or TRBD2 (5 bases each). Trimming removed 5 bases at V and 8 bases at J, with 13 bases between. From germline, CDR1 is MNHEY and CDR2 SVGAGI. The CDR3 runs 13 residues. This CDR3 reads CASSRGRRDEQFF. CDR3 DNA: TGTGCCAGCAGTAGGGGACGGCGCGATGAGCAGTTCTTC.

The chain links TRBV7-6 to TRBJ2-5; no firm D call. CDR1 and CDR2 (germline): SGHVS, FNYEAQ. This CDR3 contains 14 residues. V was pared by 5 bases and J by 1 base, with 11 bases between. CDR3 sequence: CASSPHDAQETQYF. CDR3 nucleotide sequence: TGTGCCAGCAGCCCCCACGACGCCCAAGAGACCCAGTACTTC.

The chain combines TRBV29-1 with TRBJ1-2, with TRBD1 matching over 7 bases. The junction had 7 bases not matched to a gene; V was cut back by 6 bases and J by 3 bases. CDR1 and CDR2 from the germline V gene are SQVTM and ANQGSEA. The CDR3 extends over 13 amino acids. The CDR3, as DNA: TGCAGCGTCCTGACAGGGAGTTACTATGGCTACACCTTC. This translates into CSVLTGSYYGYTF.

The gene calls are TRBV6-6 and TRBJ2-5; the D is unclear. Trimming left V 2 bases short and J 5 bases short, with 18 bases between. The length of the CDR3 is 16 residues. The germline V gene has CDR1 MNHNY and CDR2 SVGAGI (reference sequence). The CDR3 loop reads CASSYPRPTLGETQYF. CDR3 DNA: TGTGCCAGCAGTTACCCCCGGCCAACCCTAGGGGAGACCCAGTACTTC.

This rearrangement joins TRBV5-8 to TRBJ1-5; D ambiguous. The CDR3 loop spans 13 amino acids. Between the trimmed V and J ends, which lost 7 bases and 2 bases, there was a span of 10 bases. Germline V gene sequence: CDR1 SGHTS, CDR2 YDEGEE. This chain's CDR3 is CASRTERNQPQHF. CDR3 coding DNA: TGTGCCAGCCGGACGGAGCGCAATCAGCCCCAGCATTTT.

The J gene is TRBJ1-6, the V gene TRBV5-1, with D possibly being TRBD1 (5 bases). The CDR3 totals 14 residues. Trimming left V 3 bases short and J 7 bases short, with 11 bases between. The germline V gene encodes CDR1 SGHRS and CDR2 YFSETQ. The CDR3 spells CASSSGRGNSPLHF. The CDR3 DNA is TGCGCCAGCAGCTCGGGACGGGGAAATTCACCCCTCCACTTT.

The CDR3 region is CASSSMWGGRTDTQYF. The CDR3 DNA follows: TGTGCCAGCAGCTCCATGTGGGGGGGAAGGACAGATACGCAGTATTTT. V and J are TRBV13 and TRBJ2-3, with 7 positions matching TRBD2. CDR1 and CDR2 (germline): PRHDT, FYEKMQ (reference sequence). This CDR3 region has 16 residues. Losses at the gene ends were 4 bases for V and 3 bases for J; bases not matched to a gene: 10.

This clone was seen a few times. This chain connects TRBV11-2 to TRBJ1-2; 11 bases fit TRBD1. CDR1 is SGHAT and CDR2 is FQNNGV in the germline V gene. Trimming removed 3 bases from V and 5 bases from J; junction bases left unmatched: 8. The CDR3 is 16 amino acids. CDR3 in amino acids: CASSFFLRDRGYGYTF. CDR3 nucleotide sequence: TGTGCCAGCAGCTTTTTCTTACGGGACAGGGGGTATGGCTACACCTTC.

The chain joins TRBV5-5 to TRBJ1-1; D is unclear. This CDR3 contains 14 residues. Deletions cut 4 bases from V and 1 base from J, with 11 bases between. Germline V gene lookup returns CDR1 SGHKS and CDR2 YYEKEE (reference sequence). The CDR3 protein is CASSPEAANTEAFF. The CDR3 DNA is TGTGCCAGCAGCCCGGAGGCGGCGAACACTGAAGCTTTCTTT.

This chain uses TRBV2 with TRBJ1-5; the D gene is possibly TRBD1 (6 bases). The CDR3 is made up of 16 amino acids. The V and J ends lost 4 bases and 4 bases respectively, with 17 bases between them. The germline V gene encodes CDR1 SNHLY and CDR2 FYNNEI. CDR3 loop: CASSGGGVNGNQPQHF. For the CDR3, the DNA is TGTGCCAGCAGTGGAGGGGGTGTGAACGGGAATCAGCCCCAGCATTTT.

This chain joins TRBV19 and TRBJ1-4, with D tentatively TRBD1 (5 bases). This CDR3 comprises 14 residues. Germline V gene data show CDR1 as LNHDA and CDR2 as SQIVND (reference sequence). Trimming took 9 bases from V and 3 from J, leaving 14 bases between them. The CDR3, as DNA: TGTGCCAGCCGGGGGGGACTTGCTAATGAAAAACTGTTTTTT. This gives the protein CASRGGLANEKLFF. Complete variable domain (other parts from reference TRBV19 and TRBJ1-4): DGGITQSPKYLFRKEGQNVTLSCEQNLNHDAMYWYRQDPGQGLRLIYYSQIVNDFQKGDIAEGYSVSREKKESFPLTVTSAQKNPTAFYLCASRGGLANEKLFFGSGTQLSVL.

In regard to this clone: Distinct nucleotide sequences in the sample also encode this CDR3. The chain couples TRBV2 to TRBJ1-5; the D is unclear. Germline lookup yields CDR1 SNHLY and CDR2 FYNNEI. This CDR3 comprises 13 residues. V dropped 5 bases and J dropped 0 bases, with 5 bases sitting between them. The CDR3 spells CASSTYSNQPQHF. CDR3 coding DNA: TGTGCCAGCAGTACGTATAGCAATCAGCCCCAGCATTTT.

The rearrangement joins TRBV7-2 to TRBJ2-4; the D is unclear. The CDR3 length is 12 residues. The V gene lost 7 bases and the J gene lost 0 bases, with 4 bases spanning the gap. CDR1 and CDR2 from the germline V gene are SGHTA and FQGNSA. The DNA for the CDR3 is TGTGCCAGCACCTCAGCCAAAAACATTCAGTACTTC. This encodes CASTSAKNIQYF.

This chain links TRBV29-1 with TRBJ2-7; D is perhaps TRBD1 (5 bases). Germline values: CDR1 SQVTM, CDR2 ANQGSEA. Trimming removed 3 bases at V and 0 bases at J, with 6 bases between. The CDR3 runs 12 residues. Here the CDR3 reads CSVDDSSYEQYF. CDR3 DNA: TGCAGCGTTGACGACAGCTCCTACGAGCAGTACTTC.

The gene calls are TRBV10-3 and TRBJ1-2, with 10 bases fitting TRBD1. From germline, CDR1 is ENHRY and CDR2 SYGVKD. Losses at the gene ends were 6 bases for V and 5 bases for J; bases not matched to a gene: 6. This CDR3 is 14 amino acids long. The CDR3 DNA follows: TGTGCCATCAGAAGGGGGACAGGGGATTATGGCTACACCTTC. Protein: CAIRRGTGDYGYTF.

The rearrangement joins TRBV5-1 to TRBJ2-1, with D unresolved. Per the germline V gene, CDR1 is SGHRS and CDR2 is YFSETQ. V lost 0 bases to trimming and J lost 6 bases, with 7 bases between them. The CDR3 runs 13 residues. The CDR3 spells CASSLDSLNEQFF. CDR3 in DNA: TGCGCCAGCAGCTTGGACTCTCTCAATGAGCAGTTCTTC.